The 12 T cell receptor beta chains listed next were all sequenced from one sample in a study of blood T cell repertoires in COVID-19. Method: immunoSEQ multiplex PCR; TCRdb's copy keeps in-frame clones and lacks some. The repertoire has under 90,000 clones, 75% to 85% of them found once; the top ten carry 40% to 45%. Specimen: peripheral blood. The source of these receptors is a man at least 80 years old with acute or convalescent COVID-19.

The DNA for the CDR3 is TGCGCCAGCGGCCCCGGGAGGGGCAGATCCTACAATGAGCAGTTCTTC. Amino acid sequence: CASGPGRGRSYNEQFF. The rearrangement uses TRBV4-1 and TRBJ2-1; TRBD2 agrees at 8 bases. The CDR3 extends over 16 amino acids. J lost 1 base, V lost 8 bases, and 10 bases had no gene match. Germline V CDR1 and CDR2: MGHRA, YSYEKL.

The rearrangement uses TRBV28 and TRBJ1-1; TRBD1 is a possible D gene (5 bases). Per the germline V gene, CDR1 is MDHEN and CDR2 is SYDVKM. CDR3 length equals 13 residues. V lost 5 bases and J lost 4, with 11 bases in between. Here the CDR3 reads CASSRGSVTEAFF. DNA of the CDR3: TGTGCCAGCAGTAGGGGAAGTGTCACTGAAGCTTTCTTT.

CDR3 residues: CASSFRDINTEAFF. The DNA for the CDR3 is TGTGCCAGCAGCTTTAGGGACATAAACACTGAAGCTTTCTTT. J is TRBJ1-1 and V is TRBV5-4, with a weak D call TRBD1 (6 bases). This CDR3 comprises 14 residues. V lost 2 bases and J 2 bases, leaving 10 bases between the germline ends. CDR1 SGHNT and CDR2 YYREEE come from the germline V gene (reference sequence).

This rearrangement joins TRBV6-5 to TRBJ2-7, with D possibly TRBD1 on 6 matching bases. The CDR3 length is 11 residues. Germline V gene data show CDR1 as MNHEY and CDR2 as SVGAGI. The germline V and J ends were trimmed by 6 bases and 5 bases, with 8 bases remaining between them. The CDR3 loop reads CASSPGDEQYF. CDR3 nucleotide sequence: TGTGCCAGCAGCCCAGGGGACGAGCAGTACTTC.

The chain links TRBV5-1 to TRBJ1-1; D perhaps matches TRBD1 (5 bases). CDR1 and CDR2 (germline): SGHRS, YFSETQ. This CDR3 has 14 residues. Trimming removed 1 base from V and 0 bases from J, with 7 bases in between. CDR3 DNA sequence: TGCGCCAGCAGCTTGCAGGGAATGAACACTGAAGCTTTCTTT. Its protein is CASSLQGMNTEAFF.

The rearrangement uses TRBV28 and TRBJ2-2; no clear D gene. V dropped 6 bases and J dropped 6 bases, with 14 bases sitting between them. Germline-derived CDR1 and CDR2 are MDHEN and SYDVKM. This CDR3 spans 14 amino acids. The CDR3 DNA reads TGTGCCAGCAGATCGTCAATGGGCTCCGGGGAGCTGTTTTTT. Encoded protein: CASRSSMGSGELFF. Full variable domain (missing parts from reference TRBV28 and TRBJ2-2): DVKVTQSSRYLVKRTGEKVFLECVQDMDHENMFWYRQDPGLGLRLIYFSYDVKMKEKGDIPEGYSVSREKKERFSLILESASTNQTSMYLCASRSSMGSGELFFGEGSRLTVL.

The chain employs TRBV28 and TRBJ2-3, with 10 positions matching TRBD2. Germline V gives CDR1 MDHEN, CDR2 SYDVKM. Unmatched junction bases numbered 10, after V lost 5 bases and J lost 5 bases. This CDR3 is 16 amino acids long. CDR3 in amino acids: CASSTRAGGPLDTQYF. DNA for the CDR3: TGTGCCAGCAGTACACGAGCGGGGGGGCCATTAGATACGCAGTATTTT.

CDR3 in amino acids: CASSSPPSGGAYEQYF. The CDR3 nucleotides read TGTGCCAGCAGCTCCCCCCCTAGCGGGGGGGCGTACGAGCAGTACTTC. This chain uses TRBV9 with TRBJ2-7, with TRBD2 identical over 12 bases. The germline V gene encodes CDR1 SGDLS and CDR2 YYNGEE. V was pared by 4 bases and J by 4 bases, with 9 bases of the junction left unmatched. This CDR3 is built from 16 residues.

The chain has TRBV6-2 or TRBV6-3 and TRBJ1-2, with D maybe TRBD1 (5 bases). Trimming took 0 bases from V and 5 from J, leaving 16 bases between them. The CDR3 covers 16 residues. The V gene's germline CDR1 is MNHEY and CDR2 SVGEGT. The CDR3 DNA is TGTGCCAGCAGTTACTCTGCCGGGACTCCCTTATATGGCTACACCTTC. Amino acid sequence: CASSYSAGTPLYGYTF.

The chain couples TRBV24-1 to TRBJ1-2; tentatively, D is TRBD1 (6 bases). This CDR3 is built from 16 residues. CDR1 is KGHDR, CDR2 SFDVKD, per germline. V lost 4 bases and J lost 3, with 17 bases in between. CDR3 loop: CATSDSGRGIDYGYTF. The DNA for the CDR3 is TGTGCCACCAGTGACTCCGGGAGGGGGATTGACTATGGCTACACCTTC.

V gene TRBV28 combines with J gene TRBJ2-1, with 13 bases aligning to TRBD2. Per the germline V gene, CDR1 is MDHEN and CDR2 is SYDVKM. V dropped 8 bases and J dropped 4; count of bases not matched to a gene: 8. This CDR3 contains 16 residues. This chain's CDR3 is CASATSGLAGYNEQFF. CDR3 sequence (DNA): TGTGCCAGCGCCACCTCGGGACTAGCGGGATACAATGAGCAGTTCTTC.

This clone was counted once. The genes are TRBV6-5 and TRBJ2-1; the D is unclear. Looked up from germline, CDR1 is MNHEY and CDR2 is SVGAGI. The CDR3 is 14 amino acids. Trimming took 8 bases from V and 4 from J, leaving 15 bases between them. CDR3 sequence: CASAASNPYNEQFF. In nucleotides, the CDR3 is TGTGCCAGCGCGGCATCAAATCCATACAATGAGCAGTTCTTC.